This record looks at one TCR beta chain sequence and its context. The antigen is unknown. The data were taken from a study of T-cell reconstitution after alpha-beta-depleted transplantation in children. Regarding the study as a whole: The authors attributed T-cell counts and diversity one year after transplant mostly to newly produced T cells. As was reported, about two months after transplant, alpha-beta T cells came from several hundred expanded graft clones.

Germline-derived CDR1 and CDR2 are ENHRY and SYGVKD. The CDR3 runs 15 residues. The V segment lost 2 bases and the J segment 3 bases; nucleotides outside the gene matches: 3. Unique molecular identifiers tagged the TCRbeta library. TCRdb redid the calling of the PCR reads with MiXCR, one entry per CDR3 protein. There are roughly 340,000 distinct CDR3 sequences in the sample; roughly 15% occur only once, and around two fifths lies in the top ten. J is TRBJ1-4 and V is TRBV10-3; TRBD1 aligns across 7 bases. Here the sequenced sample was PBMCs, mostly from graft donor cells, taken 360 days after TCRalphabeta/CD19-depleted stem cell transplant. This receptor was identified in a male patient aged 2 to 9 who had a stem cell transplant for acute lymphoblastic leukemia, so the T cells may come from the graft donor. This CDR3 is CAISEMGTANEKLFF. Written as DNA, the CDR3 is TGTGCCATCAGTGAGATGGGGACAGCTAATGAAAAACTGTTTTTT.